These T cell receptor beta chains were read from a single sample in a study of blood T cell repertoires in COVID-19. Repertoires were generated with immunoSEQ multiplex PCR, while TCRdb's copy carries only in-frame clones and drops some. The sample holds 110,000 to 150,000 clones, 85% to 90% seen once. Input material: peripheral blood. The source is an older woman with active COVID-19. CDR3s include the opening cysteine and the closing phenylalanine or tryptophan. A D gene is named only where the DNA matches it firmly. The size field is filled for only some rows; it gives once, few, many or a size class.

J | D | V | size | CDR3 | DNA
TRBJ1-2 | . | TRBV7-2 | . | CASSLQGPYGYTF | TGTGCCAGCAGCCTACAGGGCCCCTATGGCTACACCTTC
TRBJ2-1 | . | TRBV14 | . | CASSQRLTLNEQFF | TGTGCCAGCAGCCAGAGATTAACCCTGAATGAGCAGTTCTTC
TRBJ2-2 | TRBD2 | TRBV10-3 | . | CAIAIAGGDTGELFF | TGTGCCATCGCCATCGCCGGGGGGGACACCGGGGAGCTGTTTTTT
TRBJ1-2 | . | TRBV5-1 | . | CASSLAGQSDYGYTF | TGCGCCAGCAGCTTGGCGGGACAATCAGACTATGGCTACACCTTC
TRBJ2-4 | . | TRBV5-3 | . | CARSLNEGLAKNIQYF | TGTGCCAGAAGCCTGAACGAGGGACTAGCCAAAAACATTCAGTACTTC
TRBJ2-7 | . | TRBV7-3 | . | CASSLTVGPTYEQYF | TGTGCCAGCAGCTTAACAGTGGGCCCCACCTACGAGCAGTACTTC
TRBJ1-3 | . | TRBV6-6 | . | CASSLGTNTIYF | TGTGCCAGCAGTTTGGGCACAAACACCATATATTTT
TRBJ2-5 | TRBD2 | TRBV28 | . | CASSFAGGLGETQYF | TGTGCCAGCAGTTTTGCGGGAGGGTTGGGGGAGACCCAGTACTTC
TRBJ1-5 | TRBD1 | TRBV4-3 | . | CASSQAWDRGGGNQPQHF | TGCGCCAGCAGCCAAGCATGGGACAGGGGAGGTGGCAATCAGCCCCAGCATTTT
TRBJ2-1 | . | TRBV21-1 | . | CASSKVGTSGRPGYNEQFF | TGTGCCAGCAGCAAAGTTGGGACTAGCGGGAGGCCGGGGTACAATGAGCAGTTCTTC
TRBJ2-3 | . | TRBV7-2 | . | CASSRESWYTDTQYF | TGTGCCAGCAGCCGGGAGTCGTGGTACACAGATACGCAGTATTTT
TRBJ2-7 | TRBD1 | TRBV6-6 | . | CASTSPGTGDEQYF | TGTGCCAGCACAAGTCCCGGGACAGGGGACGAGCAGTACTTC
TRBJ2-1 | TRBD2 | TRBV5-6 | . | CASSLLAGGLYNEQFF | TGTGCCAGCAGCTTACTAGCGGGAGGGCTCTACAATGAGCAGTTCTTC
TRBJ2-7 | TRBD2 | TRBV2 | . | CASTEGTSGSHEQYF | TGTGCCAGCACCGAAGGGACTAGCGGGAGCCACGAGCAGTACTTC
TRBJ1-1 | . | TRBV7-9 | . | CASSLITEAFF | TGTGCCAGCAGCTTAATAACTGAAGCTTTCTTT
TRBJ2-5 | . | TRBV29-1 | . | CSVLAPGLGTQYF | TGCAGCGTTTTGGCCCCGGGGTTAGGGACCCAGTACTTC
TRBJ2-7 | . | TRBV10-2 | . | CASSGGLAGYEQYF | TGCGCCAGCAGTGGGGGGCTAGCTGGCTACGAGCAGTACTTC
TRBJ2-2 | TRBD2 | TRBV3-1/TRBV3-2 | . | CASSQRRLAGGPNTGELFF | TGTGCCAGCAGCCAAAGGCGGCTAGCGGGAGGTCCGAACACCGGGGAGCTGTTTTTT
TRBJ1-4 | TRBD1 | TRBV4-3 | . | CASSQERTGRDNEKLFF | TGCGCCAGCAGCCAAGAGAGGACAGGGAGGGATAATGAAAAACTGTTTTTT
TRBJ1-1 | TRBD1 | TRBV5-4 | . | CASSFNRGARGATEAFF | TGTGCCAGCAGCTTTAACAGGGGCGCTCGGGGAGCTACTGAAGCTTTCTTT
TRBJ1-2 | TRBD1 | TRBV28 | . | CASSSGQGGYGYTF | TGTGCCAGCAGTTCGGGACAGGGAGGTTATGGCTACACCTTC
TRBJ1-5 | TRBD1 | TRBV11-2 | . | CASSLRGQNNQPQHF | TGTGCCAGCAGCTTACGGGGACAGAACAATCAGCCCCAGCATTTT
TRBJ1-2 | . | TRBV27 | . | CASSPRQSPIFFNYGYTF | TGTGCCAGCAGTCCCCGACAGTCTCCGATCTTTTTTAACTATGGCTACACCTTC
TRBJ2-2 | . | TRBV4-2 | . | CASSQDGARAGELFF | TGTGCCAGCAGCCAAGATGGGGCCAGGGCCGGGGAGCTGTTTTTT
TRBJ2-1 | . | TRBV11-2 | . | CASSLIYRGGMYNEQFF | TGTGCCAGCAGCTTGATCTACAGGGGGGGGATGTACAATGAGCAGTTCTTC
TRBJ1-6 | . | TRBV7-9 | . | CASSLALGGLNGSPLHF | TGTGCCAGCAGCTTAGCGCTGGGGGGGCTTAACGGTTCACCCCTCCACTTT
TRBJ2-3 | TRBD2 | TRBV18 | . | CASSPSASGRADTQYF | TGTGCCAGCTCCCCGTCCGCTAGCGGGAGGGCAGATACGCAGTATTTT
TRBJ2-3 | TRBD2 | TRBV2 | . | CASSPPTSGSTDTQYF | TGTGCCAGCAGTCCGCCGACTAGCGGGAGCACAGATACGCAGTATTTT
TRBJ2-3 | TRBD2 | TRBV7-8 | . | CASSSRTSRTDTQYF | TGTGCCAGCAGCTCCAGGACTAGCAGGACAGATACGCAGTATTTT
TRBJ2-2 | . | TRBV7-8 | . | CASPLGRNTGELFF | TGTGCCAGCCCCTTGGGGAGGAACACCGGGGAGCTGTTTTTT
TRBJ2-3 | TRBD2 | TRBV3-1/TRBV3-2 | . | CASSQDLLAGIGADTQYF | TGTGCCAGCAGCCAAGACTTACTAGCGGGAATTGGAGCAGATACGCAGTATTTT
TRBJ2-1 | . | TRBV12-3/TRBV12-4 | . | CASSHTYNEQFF | TGTGCCAGCAGTCACACCTACAATGAGCAGTTCTTC
TRBJ2-3 | TRBD2 | TRBV6-5 | once | CASSYQTSGGTDTQYF | TGTGCCAGCAGTTACCAGACTAGCGGGGGCACAGATACGCAGTATTTT
TRBJ2-1 | . | TRBV21-1 | few | CASSEDPRYRGLPYNEQFF | TGTGCCAGCAGCGAAGATCCCCGGTATCGGGGACTCCCGTACAATGAGCAGTTCTTC
TRBJ2-5 | . | TRBV18 | . | CASSSGQETQYF | TGTGCCAGCTCTAGCGGCCAAGAGACCCAGTACTTC
TRBJ1-2 | . | TRBV28 | . | CASSTGNNYGYTF | TGTGCCAGCAGTACGGGAAATAACTATGGCTACACCTTC
TRBJ2-2 | . | TRBV5-4 | . | CASSSRDGELFF | TGTGCCAGCAGCTCGAGGGACGGGGAGCTGTTTTTT
TRBJ2-7 | TRBD2 | TRBV5-4 | once | CASSQELGLAGTYEQYF | TGTGCCAGCAGCCAAGAACTCGGACTAGCGGGAACCTACGAGCAGTACTTC
TRBJ2-7 | TRBD2 | TRBV5-1 | once | CASSLATGLAGAYEQYF | TGCGCCAGCAGCTTGGCTACCGGACTAGCGGGAGCCTACGAGCAGTACTTC
TRBJ2-7 | . | TRBV7-8 | . | CASSSPASFWGPGEQYF | TGTGCCAGCAGCTCCCCGGCCAGTTTTTGGGGCCCGGGCGAGCAGTACTTC